The 10 T cell receptor beta chains below all came from one sample that was sequenced in a study of T cell repertoires in cytomegalovirus infection. No antigen has been assigned to these receptors. Via MiXCR, TCRdb re-called the reads, giving one row per CDR3 protein. The sample records approximately 910,000 distinct CDR3 sequences, under 40% being singletons. The specimen comprised cultured CD8+ T cells from PBMCs, sampled from culture after CMV antigen stimulation. Receptor source: a human donor in good health (CMV status not recorded). Some clones in this sample may be carry-over from other donors' samples.

The table lists this clonotype with a few counts. The chain couples TRBV28 to TRBJ2-1; 7 nucleotides align to TRBD1. Germline lookup yields CDR1 MDHEN and CDR2 SYDVKM. Unmatched junction bases numbered 16, after V lost 5 bases and J lost 3 bases. This CDR3 contains 18 residues. DNA for the CDR3: TGTGCCAGCAGTCCCCTCCACCCCGGGACAGTGAACTACAATGAGCAGTTCTTC. Translation gives CASSPLHPGTVNYNEQFF. The whole variable domain, remainder taken from reference TRBV28 and TRBJ2-1, is DVKVTQSSRYLVKRTGEKVFLECVQDMDHENMFWYRQDPGLGLRLIYFSYDVKMKEKGDIPEGYSVSREKKERFSLILESASTNQTSMYLCASSPLHPGTVNYNEQFFGPGTRLTVL.

The DNA of the CDR3 is TGTGCCAGCGGCGGGGCCGCCGTCGTGGGCAATCAGCCCCAGCATTTT. It translates to CASGGAAVVGNQPQHF. This rearrangement joins TRBV28 to TRBJ1-5; D may be TRBD1 (5 bases). The CDR3 extends over 16 amino acids. Trimming took off 8 bases at V and 2 bases at J, with 19 bases between the two ends. CDR1 and CDR2 (germline): MDHEN, SYDVKM.

Only one count was recorded for this clonotype. A clone one base away is much larger, so this may be a read error. The chain joins TRBV4-1 to TRBJ1-5; TRBD1 might be the D (5 bases). Germline lookup yields CDR1 MGHRA and CDR2 YSYEKL. This CDR3 region has 15 residues. The CDR3 DNA reads as TGCACCAGCAGCCAAGGAGACAGCGGCTATCAGCCCCAGCATTTT. Its translation is CTSSQGDSGYQPQHF.

This chain connects TRBV12-3 or TRBV12-4 to TRBJ2-3; no definite D call. The CDR3 covers 14 residues. The V gene lost 7 bases and the J gene lost 0 bases, with 11 bases spanning the gap. CDR3 sequence (DNA): TGTGCCAGCACCTTAGGGCCTAGCACAGATACGCAGTATTTT. Residues: CASTLGPSTDTQYF.

This clonotype was found many times. The chain couples TRBV5-8 to TRBJ1-1, with D possibly being TRBD1 (6 bases). This CDR3 spans 13 amino acids. The ends were cut back, 4 bases at V and 6 bases at J, with 13 bases in the middle. Germline V gene data show CDR1 as SGHTS and CDR2 as YDEGEE. The CDR3 sequence is CASSRQVGPEAFF. Written as DNA, the CDR3 is TGTGCCAGCAGCCGACAGGTTGGGCCTGAAGCTTTCTTT.

Comment on this clonotype: The junction departs from the called germline gene at one end, perhaps through a read error. The chain links TRBV7-7 to TRBJ1-1; possible D gene TRBD1, 5 bases. The CDR3 extends over 13 amino acids. Germline assignment: CDR1 SSHAT and CDR2 FNYEAQ (reference sequence). In nucleotides, the CDR3 is TGTGCTAGCAGCCCCTCGAGGGGTAGAGAAGCTTTCTTT. Translation gives CASSPSRGREAFF.

The chain couples TRBV27 to TRBJ2-2; 8 nucleotides line up with TRBD2. The CDR3 covers 17 residues. CDR1 and CDR2 (germline): MNHEY, SMNVEV (reference sequence). V gave up 5 bases and J gave up 3 bases; unmatched junction bases: 11. CDR3 loop: CASSDGGVAGYTGELFF. CDR3 DNA sequence: TGTGCCAGCAGTGACGGGGGGGTAGCGGGATACACCGGGGAGCTGTTTTTT.

This sequence joins TRBV27 and TRBJ2-1; D is perhaps TRBD2 (6 bases). V shed 4 bases and J shed 11 bases, with 9 bases lying between them. CDR3 size: 11 residues. Germline CDR1 reads MNHEY; CDR2 reads SMNVEV (reference sequence). The DNA of the CDR3 is TGTGCCAGCAGTTCGGGGGTCCAGCAGTTCTTC. This translates into CASSSGVQQFF.

V gene TRBV15 combines with J gene TRBJ2-7; TRBD1 is a possible D gene (6 bases). This CDR3 has 14 residues. Germline assignment: CDR1 LNHNV and CDR2 YYDKDF (reference sequence). Deletions cut 0 bases from V and 3 bases from J, with 9 bases between. The CDR3 loop is CATSRDRGGYEQYF. CDR3 coding DNA: TGTGCCACCAGCAGAGACAGGGGTGGCTACGAGCAGTACTTC.

This clonotype showed up just once. The chain recombines TRBV20-1 with TRBJ1-1; 8 bases line up with TRBD1. Germline V gives CDR1 DFQATT, CDR2 SNEGSKA (reference sequence). V trimming: 3 bases; J trimming: 5 bases; junction bases outside the gene matches: 2. This CDR3 region has 12 residues. DNA for the CDR3: TGCAGTGCTAGGACAGGGGAAACTGAAGCTTTCTTT. Its translation: CSARTGETEAFF.